Below are 22 T cell receptor beta chains sequenced from a single sample in a study of T cell repertoires in aging, cancer and after chemotherapy. A mixed TRB-A/B primer pool amplified rearranged TRB by multiplex touch-down PCR. TCRdb recomputed calls from the multiplex PCR reads with MiXCR, one row per CDR3 protein. The sample lists roughly 12,000 distinct CDR3 sequences, roughly a quarter occurring once. TCR beta rearrangements were amplified from peripheral blood genomic DNA. Specimen: blood. These TCRs come from a human donor in good health.

As for this clonotype: Just one base apart from a much larger clone, this may be a read error. V gene TRBV7-2 combines with J gene TRBJ2-5; 8 nucleotides line up with TRBD2. The CDR3 is 16 amino acids. In germline, CDR1 is SGHTA, CDR2 FQGNSA. The CDR3 region is CAGSLEWRGARETQYF. The CDR3 coding sequence is TGTGCCGGCAGCTTAGAGTGGCGGGGGGCGCGGGAGACCCAGTACTTC.

In its sample, this clonotype was seen a few times. The rearrangement uses TRBV20-1 and TRBJ2-1, with no clear D. V gave up 2 bases and J gave up 0 bases, with 8 bases separating them. CDR3 size: 14 residues. CDR1 and CDR2 from the germline V gene are DFQATT and SNEGSKA (reference sequence). The CDR3 DNA sequence: TGCAGTGCTAGATTTAGGAGCTCCTACAATGAGCAGTTCTTC. It codes for CSARFRSSYNEQFF.

The chain uses TRBV14 and TRBJ2-7, with a weak D call TRBD1 (6 bases). The CDR3 length is 12 residues. The germline CDR1 and CDR2 sequences are SGHDN and FVKESK. V was pared by 4 bases and J by 4 bases, with 8 bases between. This chain's CDR3 is CASSPQGYEQYF. The CDR3 nucleotides are TGTGCCAGCAGCCCGCAGGGGTACGAGCAGTACTTC.

Comment on this clonotype: Its ends do not fully match the called genes, so a read error is possible. The chain links TRBV27 to TRBJ1-1, with D possibly matching TRBD1 (6 bases). The germline CDR1 and CDR2 sequences are MNHEY and SMNVEV (reference sequence). There are 14 residues in the CDR3. The CDR3 nucleotides read TGTGCCAGCAGTTTAGATACAGGGAGGGCTGAAGCTTACTTT. This gives the protein CASSLDTGRAEAYF.

With regard to this clonotype: A much bigger clone sits one base away, suggesting this may be a read error. The genes are TRBV7-9 and TRBJ1-6; 7 bases map to TRBD1. J was trimmed by 8 bases and V by 5 bases; bases with no gene match: 9. The germline V gene has CDR1 SEHNR and CDR2 FQNEAQ (reference sequence). This CDR3 comprises 15 residues. CDR3 sequence reads: CASSLITGEYSPLHF. The CDR3 nucleotides read TGTGCCAGCAGCCTTATAACAGGGGAGTATTCACCCCTCCACTTT.

This chain joins TRBV7-3 and TRBJ1-3; D is unresolved. This CDR3 is 14 amino acids long. CDR1 is SGHTA and CDR2 is FQGTGA in the germline V gene. Trimming removed 6 bases from V and 0 bases from J, with 9 bases in between. Here the CDR3 reads CASSDGHSGNTIYF. The CDR3 coding sequence is TGTGCCAGCAGTGACGGCCACTCTGGAAACACCATATATTTT.

The V call is TRBV10-3, the J call TRBJ2-3, with 7 bases matching TRBD2. CDR3 size: 15 residues. V gave up 3 bases and J gave up 2 bases; unmatched junction bases: 5. Germline V gives CDR1 ENHRY, CDR2 SYGVKD. The CDR3 loop reads CAISDGGGATDTQYF. As DNA, the CDR3 is TGTGCCATCAGTGATGGCGGGGGAGCCACAGATACGCAGTATTTT.

This clonotype turned up a few times. The genes are TRBV7-9 and TRBJ1-6; a weak D match, TRBD1 (5 bases). The V end lost 3 bases, the J end lost 11 bases, and 14 bases lay between the germline ends. This CDR3 has 14 residues. Germline assignment: CDR1 SEHNR and CDR2 FQNEAQ (reference sequence). CDR3 nucleotide sequence: TGTGCCAGCAGCTTTTTCGGGGCGGGGACACCCCTCCACTTT. It is translated as CASSFFGAGTPLHF.

The gene calls are TRBV19 and TRBJ1-5; D is unresolved. This CDR3 is 12 amino acids long. Looked up from germline, CDR1 is LNHDA and CDR2 is SQIVND (reference sequence). V was pared by 8 bases and J by 3 bases, with 8 bases between. CDR3 sequence (DNA): TGTGCCAGTCTTGGTTTCAATCAGCCCCAGCATTTT. This codes for CASLGFNQPQHF.

This clonotype was counted a few times. This chain links TRBV18 with TRBJ2-1; 10 bases map to TRBD1. This CDR3 is 16 amino acids long. Trimming took 5 bases from V and 6 from J; bases not matched to a gene: 10. Germline V gene data show CDR1 as KGHSH and CDR2 as LQKENI. The DNA for the CDR3 is TGTGCCAGCTCATCAACCGGGACAGGGGAGGCCAATGAGCAGTTCTTC. Translating it yields CASSSTGTGEANEQFF.

V and J are TRBV4-2 and TRBJ1-1; D unclear. Germline-derived CDR1 and CDR2 are LGHNA and YNFKEQ. Trimming took 0 bases from V and 2 from J, leaving 10 bases between them. This CDR3 region has 15 residues. The CDR3 here is CASSQESDFNTEAFF. DNA of the CDR3: TGTGCCAGCAGCCAAGAATCGGACTTCAACACTGAAGCTTTCTTT.

The chain has TRBV4-1 and TRBJ1-5; 8 bases agree with TRBD1. The CDR3 has 15 amino acids. V lost 6 bases, J lost 7 bases, and 11 bases stayed unmatched. In germline, CDR1 is MGHRA, CDR2 YSYEKL. Here the CDR3 reads CASSGVRGREQPQHF. CDR3 sequence (DNA): TGCGCCAGCAGTGGGGTCAGGGGGCGAGAACAGCCCCAGCATTTT.

The chain employs TRBV24-1 and TRBJ2-1, with 7 bases fitting TRBD1. With 2 bases clipped from V and 5 bases from J, the junction kept 5 bases outside the gene matches. Per the germline V gene, CDR1 is KGHDR and CDR2 is SFDVKD. CDR3 length: 15 amino acids. The CDR3 here is CATSDSSTGDNEQFF. The CDR3 DNA reads as TGTGCCACCAGTGATTCCTCCACAGGGGACAATGAGCAGTTCTTC.

This clonotype has a handful of counts. The CDR3 DNA sequence: TGCGCCAGCAGCTTCGGACAGGGGGTAGATGGGGGCTACACCTTC. Its protein product is CASSFGQGVDGGYTF. The rearrangement links TRBV5-1 to TRBJ1-2, with 10 bases lining up with TRBD1. The length of the CDR3 is 15 residues. Germline V CDR1 and CDR2: SGHRS, YFSETQ. With 2 bases clipped from V and 8 bases from J, the junction kept 9 bases outside the gene matches.

V is TRBV5-6 and J is TRBJ1-2; D is unclear. CDR3 length: 14 amino acids. V lost 2 bases, J lost 4 bases, and 12 bases lay in between. Per germline, CDR1 SGHDT and CDR2 YYEEEE. CDR3 residues: CASSFWESIYGYTF. As DNA, the CDR3 is TGTGCCAGCAGCTTCTGGGAATCGATCTATGGCTACACCTTC.

The CDR3 nucleotides read TGTGCCAGTAAAGGGTCGCTCACTGAAGCTTTCTTT. Protein: CASKGSLTEAFF. The J gene is TRBJ1-1, the V gene TRBV28; D ambiguous. V was clipped by 9 bases and J by 4 bases, with 12 bases between them. The CDR3 has 12 residues. Germline CDR1 is MDHEN and CDR2 is SYDVKM.

By proportion, this clonotype is medium-sized. This chain joins TRBV6-6 and TRBJ2-7; D is ambiguous. Per the germline V gene, CDR1 is MNHNY and CDR2 is SVGAGI (reference sequence). Trimming left V 0 bases short and J 9 bases short, with 9 bases between. The CDR3 extends over 12 amino acids. For the CDR3, the DNA is TGTGCCAGCAGTTACTCGAAGGGCGTGCAGTACTTC. Residues: CASSYSKGVQYF.

This sequence joins TRBV20-1 and TRBJ1-5; possible D gene TRBD1, 6 bases. Trimming took off 3 bases at V and 7 bases at J, with 16 bases between the two ends. Germline-derived CDR1 and CDR2 are DFQATT and SNEGSKA (reference sequence). CDR3 size: 14 residues. The CDR3 sequence: CSARLQGLDQPQHF. The DNA for the CDR3 is TGCAGTGCTAGGCTACAGGGTCTGGACCAGCCCCAGCATTTT.

A few counts support this clonotype. This chain joins TRBV6-2 or TRBV6-3 and TRBJ1-1; D might be TRBD1 (6 bases). The CDR3 contains 13 residues. Germline V gene lookup returns CDR1 MNHEY and CDR2 SVGEGT. V lost 6 bases and J lost 4, with 12 bases in between. CDR3 loop: CASSPGGVTEAFF. CDR3 DNA: TGTGCCAGCAGCCCTGGGGGCGTCACTGAAGCTTTCTTT.

Judged by abundance, this clonotype is medium-sized. This chain uses TRBV5-6 with TRBJ2-7; D unresolved. The CDR3 contains 14 residues. CDR1 SGHDT and CDR2 YYEEEE come from the germline V gene. V was cut by 6 bases and J by 2 bases, with 15 bases left in between. CDR3 protein: CASTPRTDTYEQYF. In DNA, the CDR3 is TGTGCCAGCACCCCAAGGACGGATACCTACGAGCAGTACTTC.

The DNA of the CDR3 is TGTGCCAGCAGCTTGGGTGGGTATCCCACAGATACGCAGTATTTT. It specifies CASSLGGYPTDTQYF. The rearrangement links TRBV5-4 to TRBJ2-3; the D is unclear. Germline V gene sequence: CDR1 SGHNT, CDR2 YYREEE (reference sequence). V shed 0 bases and J shed 2 bases, with 10 bases lying between them. This CDR3 is 15 amino acids long.

This clonotype has only a few counts. The chain couples TRBV10-1 to TRBJ1-2, with 8 bases fitting TRBD1. Germline V gene lookup returns CDR1 WNHNN and CDR2 SYGVQD (reference sequence). This CDR3 has 14 residues. V dropped 6 bases and J dropped 8; count of bases not matched to a gene: 11. This CDR3 reads CASRPRRQGAGYTF. The DNA of the CDR3 is TGCGCCAGCAGGCCCCGGAGGCAGGGGGCAGGCTACACCTTC.